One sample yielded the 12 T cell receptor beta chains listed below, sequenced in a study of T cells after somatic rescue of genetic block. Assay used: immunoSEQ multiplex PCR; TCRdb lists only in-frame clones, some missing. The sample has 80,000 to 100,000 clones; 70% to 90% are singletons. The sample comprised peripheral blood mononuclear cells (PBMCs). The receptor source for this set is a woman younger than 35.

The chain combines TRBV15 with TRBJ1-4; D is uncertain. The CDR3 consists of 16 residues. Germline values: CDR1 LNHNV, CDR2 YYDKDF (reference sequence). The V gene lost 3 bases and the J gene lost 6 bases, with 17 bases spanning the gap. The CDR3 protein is CATSSGVGPRDEKLFF. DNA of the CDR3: TGTGCCACCAGCAGCGGCGTTGGTCCTCGGGATGAAAAACTGTTTTTT.

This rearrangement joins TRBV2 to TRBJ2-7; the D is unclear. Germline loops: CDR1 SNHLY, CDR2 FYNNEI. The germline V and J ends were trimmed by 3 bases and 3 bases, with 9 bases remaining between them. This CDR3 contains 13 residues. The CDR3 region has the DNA TGTGCCAGCAGTGAGGGCTTCAACTACGAGCAGTACTTC. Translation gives CASSEGFNYEQYF.

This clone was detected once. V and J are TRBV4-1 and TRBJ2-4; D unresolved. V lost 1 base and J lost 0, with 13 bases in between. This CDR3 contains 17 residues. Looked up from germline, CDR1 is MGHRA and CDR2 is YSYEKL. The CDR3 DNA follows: TGCGCCAGCAGCCAAGTCGCAGCCAGCAGAGCCAAAAACATTCAGTACTTC. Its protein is CASSQVAASRAKNIQYF.

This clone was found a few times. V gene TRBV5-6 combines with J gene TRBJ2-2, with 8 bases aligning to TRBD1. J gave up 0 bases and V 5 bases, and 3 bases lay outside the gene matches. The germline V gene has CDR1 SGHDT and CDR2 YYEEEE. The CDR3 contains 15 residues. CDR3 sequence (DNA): TGTGCCAGCAGACCACAGGGGGCGAACACCGGGGAGCTGTTTTTT. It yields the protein CASRPQGANTGELFF.

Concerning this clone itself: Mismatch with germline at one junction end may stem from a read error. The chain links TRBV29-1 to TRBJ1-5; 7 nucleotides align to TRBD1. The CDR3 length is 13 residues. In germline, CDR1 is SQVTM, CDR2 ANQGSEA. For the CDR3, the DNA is TGCAGCGCTGAAGTGCAGGGGGATCAGCCCCAGCATTTT. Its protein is CSAEVQGDQPQHF.

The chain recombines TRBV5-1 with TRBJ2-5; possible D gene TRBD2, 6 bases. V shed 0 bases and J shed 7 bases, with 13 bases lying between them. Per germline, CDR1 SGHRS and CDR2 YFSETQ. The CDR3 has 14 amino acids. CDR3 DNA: TGCGCCAGCAGCTTGGTACACGGGAGAGCGACCCAGTACTTC. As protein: CASSLVHGRATQYF.

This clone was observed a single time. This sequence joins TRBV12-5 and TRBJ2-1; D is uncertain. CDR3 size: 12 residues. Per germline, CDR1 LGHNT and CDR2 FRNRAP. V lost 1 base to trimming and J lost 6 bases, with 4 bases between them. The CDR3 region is CASGLALNEQFF. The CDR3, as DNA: TGTGCTAGTGGTTTGGCCCTCAATGAGCAGTTCTTC.

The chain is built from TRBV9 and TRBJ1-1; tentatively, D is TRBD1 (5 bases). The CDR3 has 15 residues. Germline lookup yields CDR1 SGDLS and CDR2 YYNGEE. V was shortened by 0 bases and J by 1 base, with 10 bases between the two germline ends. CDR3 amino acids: CASSVASDRNTEAFF. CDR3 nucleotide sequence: TGTGCCAGCAGCGTAGCCTCTGACAGGAACACTGAAGCTTTCTTT.

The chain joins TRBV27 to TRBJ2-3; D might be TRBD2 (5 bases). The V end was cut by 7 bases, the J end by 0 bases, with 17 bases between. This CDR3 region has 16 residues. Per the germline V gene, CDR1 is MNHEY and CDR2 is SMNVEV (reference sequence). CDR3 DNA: TGTGCCAGCAACCACGGGATGGGCACTAGCACAGATACGCAGTATTTT. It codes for CASNHGMGTSTDTQYF.

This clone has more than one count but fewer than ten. The CDR3 region is CASSDPTLLNTGELFF. CDR3 DNA sequence: TGTGCCAGCAGTGACCCGACTCTCCTGAACACCGGGGAGCTGTTTTTT. The V call is TRBV25-1, the J call TRBJ2-2; D gene ambiguous. Germline V gene sequence: CDR1 MGHDK, CDR2 SYGVNS. The CDR3 contains 16 residues. V lost 3 bases and J 1 base, leaving 12 bases between the germline ends.

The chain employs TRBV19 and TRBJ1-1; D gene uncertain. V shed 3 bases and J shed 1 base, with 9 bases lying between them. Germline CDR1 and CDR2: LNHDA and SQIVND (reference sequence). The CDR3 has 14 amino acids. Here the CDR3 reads CASSMRHPNTEAFF. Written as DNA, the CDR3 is TGTGCCAGTAGTATGAGACACCCGAACACTGAAGCTTTCTTT.

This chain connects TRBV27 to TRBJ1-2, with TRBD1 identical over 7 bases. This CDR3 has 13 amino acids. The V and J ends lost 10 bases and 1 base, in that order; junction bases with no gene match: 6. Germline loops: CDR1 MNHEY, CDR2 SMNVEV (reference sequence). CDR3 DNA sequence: TGTGCCACCATGACAGGGCTTAACTATGGCTACACCTTC. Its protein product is CATMTGLNYGYTF.